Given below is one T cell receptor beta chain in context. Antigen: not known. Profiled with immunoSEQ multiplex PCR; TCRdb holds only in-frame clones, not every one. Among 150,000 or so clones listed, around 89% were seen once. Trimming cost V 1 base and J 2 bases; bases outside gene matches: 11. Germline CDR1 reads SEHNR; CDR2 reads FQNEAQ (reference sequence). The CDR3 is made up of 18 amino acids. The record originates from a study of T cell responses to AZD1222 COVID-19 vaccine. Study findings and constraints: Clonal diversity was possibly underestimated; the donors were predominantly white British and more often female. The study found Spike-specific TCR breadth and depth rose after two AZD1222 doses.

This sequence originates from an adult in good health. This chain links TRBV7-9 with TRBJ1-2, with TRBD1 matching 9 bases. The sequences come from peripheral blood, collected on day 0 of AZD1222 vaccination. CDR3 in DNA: TGTGCCAGCAGCTTAGGTCTCGTGTCCGGACAGGGGAACTATGGCTACACCTTC. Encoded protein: CASSLGLVSGQGNYGYTF. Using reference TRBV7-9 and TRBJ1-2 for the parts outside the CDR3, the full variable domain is DTGVSQNPRHKITKRGQNVTFRCDPISEHNRLYWYRQTLGQGPEFLTYFQNEAQLEKSRLLSDRFSAERPKGSFSTLEIQRTEQGDSAMYLCASSLGLVSGQGNYGYTFGSGTRLTVV.